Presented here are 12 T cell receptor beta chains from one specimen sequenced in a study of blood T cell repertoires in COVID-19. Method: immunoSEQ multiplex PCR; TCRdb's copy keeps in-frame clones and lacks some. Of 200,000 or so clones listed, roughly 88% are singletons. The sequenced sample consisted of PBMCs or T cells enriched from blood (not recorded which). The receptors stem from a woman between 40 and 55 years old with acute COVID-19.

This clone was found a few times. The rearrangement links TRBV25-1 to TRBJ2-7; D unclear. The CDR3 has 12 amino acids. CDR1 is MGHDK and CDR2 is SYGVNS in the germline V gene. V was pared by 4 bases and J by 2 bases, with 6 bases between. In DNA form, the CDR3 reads TGTGCCAGCAGTGCGGGTACCTACGAGCAGTACGTC. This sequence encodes CASSAGTYEQYV.

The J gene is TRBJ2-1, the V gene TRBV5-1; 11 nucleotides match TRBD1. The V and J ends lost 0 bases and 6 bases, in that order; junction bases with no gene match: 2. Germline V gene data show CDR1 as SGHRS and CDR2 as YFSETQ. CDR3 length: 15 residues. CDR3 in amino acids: CASSLAGTGGNEQFF. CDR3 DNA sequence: TGCGCCAGCAGCTTGGCCGGGACAGGGGGCAATGAGCAGTTCTTC. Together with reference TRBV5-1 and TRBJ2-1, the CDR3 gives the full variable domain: KAGVTQTPRYLIKTRGQQVTLSCSPISGHRSVSWYQQTPGQGLQFLFEYFSETQRNKGNFPGRFSGRQFSNSRSEMNVSTLELGDSALYLCASSLAGTGGNEQFFGPGTRLTVL.

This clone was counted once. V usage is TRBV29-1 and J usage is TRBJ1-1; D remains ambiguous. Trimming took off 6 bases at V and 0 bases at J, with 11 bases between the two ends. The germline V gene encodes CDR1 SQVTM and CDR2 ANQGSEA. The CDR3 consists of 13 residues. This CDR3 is CSVPGHLNTEAFF. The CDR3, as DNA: TGCAGCGTCCCGGGTCACCTGAACACTGAAGCTTTCTTT.

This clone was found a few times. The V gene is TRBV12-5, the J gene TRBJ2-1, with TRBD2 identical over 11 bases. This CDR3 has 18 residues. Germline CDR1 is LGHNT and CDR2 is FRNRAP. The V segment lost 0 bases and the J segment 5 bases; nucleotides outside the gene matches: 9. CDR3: CASGLVRRLAGGHNEQFF. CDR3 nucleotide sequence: TGTGCTAGTGGTTTGGTACGGCGGCTAGCGGGGGGTCACAATGAGCAGTTCTTC.

CDR3 in amino acids: CASSRAGGGGQPQHF. CDR3 nucleotides: TGTGCCAGCTCCCGGGCAGGGGGCGGGGGTCAGCCCCAGCATTTT. The chain combines TRBV6-5 with TRBJ1-5; 8 nucleotides align to TRBD1. Germline loops: CDR1 MNHEY, CDR2 SVGAGI. V shed 8 bases and J 6 bases; nucleotides not matched to a gene: 12. CDR3 length: 15 residues.

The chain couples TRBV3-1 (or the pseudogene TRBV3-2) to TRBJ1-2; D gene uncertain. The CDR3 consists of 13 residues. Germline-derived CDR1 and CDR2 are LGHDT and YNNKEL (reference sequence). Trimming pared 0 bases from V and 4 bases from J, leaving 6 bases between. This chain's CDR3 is CASSQDYSYGYTF. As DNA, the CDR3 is TGTGCCAGCAGCCAAGATTACAGCTATGGCTACACCTTC.

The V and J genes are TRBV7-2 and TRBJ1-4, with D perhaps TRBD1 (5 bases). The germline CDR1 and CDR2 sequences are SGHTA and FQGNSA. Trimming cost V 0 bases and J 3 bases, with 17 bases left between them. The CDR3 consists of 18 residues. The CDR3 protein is CASSLALRTTVANEKLFF. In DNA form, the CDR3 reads TGTGCCAGCAGCTTAGCGCTGAGGACGACAGTAGCTAATGAAAAACTGTTTTTT. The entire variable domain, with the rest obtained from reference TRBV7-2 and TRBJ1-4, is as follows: GAGVSQSPSNKVTEKGKDVELRCDPISGHTALYWYRQSLGQGLEFLIYFQGNSAPDKSGLPSDRFSAERTGGSVSTLTIQRTQQEDSAVYLCASSLALRTTVANEKLFFGSGTQLSVL.

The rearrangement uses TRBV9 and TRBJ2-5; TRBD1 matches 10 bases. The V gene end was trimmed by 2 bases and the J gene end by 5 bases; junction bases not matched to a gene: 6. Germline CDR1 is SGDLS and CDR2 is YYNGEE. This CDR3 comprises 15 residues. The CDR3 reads CASSVGQGGVETQYF. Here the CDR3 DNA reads TGTGCCAGCAGCGTCGGACAGGGGGGAGTGGAGACCCAGTACTTC.

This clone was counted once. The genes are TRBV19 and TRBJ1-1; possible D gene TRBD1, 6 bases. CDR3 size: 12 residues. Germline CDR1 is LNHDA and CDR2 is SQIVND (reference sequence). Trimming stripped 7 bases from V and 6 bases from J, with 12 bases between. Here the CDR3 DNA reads TGTGCCAGTACCGGGACACAACCTGAAGCTTTCTTT. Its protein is CASTGTQPEAFF.

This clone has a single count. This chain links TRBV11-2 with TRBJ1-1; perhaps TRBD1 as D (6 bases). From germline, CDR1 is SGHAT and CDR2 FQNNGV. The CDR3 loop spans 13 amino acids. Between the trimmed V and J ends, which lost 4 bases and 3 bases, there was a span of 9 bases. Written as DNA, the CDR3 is TGTGCCAGCAGCTCATACAGGGACACTGAAGCTTTCTTT. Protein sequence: CASSSYRDTEAFF.

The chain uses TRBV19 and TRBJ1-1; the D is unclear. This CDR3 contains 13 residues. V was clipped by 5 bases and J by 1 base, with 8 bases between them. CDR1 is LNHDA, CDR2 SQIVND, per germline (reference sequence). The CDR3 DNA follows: TGTGCCAGTAGTCTACTATCGAACACTGAAGCTTTCTTT. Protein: CASSLLSNTEAFF.

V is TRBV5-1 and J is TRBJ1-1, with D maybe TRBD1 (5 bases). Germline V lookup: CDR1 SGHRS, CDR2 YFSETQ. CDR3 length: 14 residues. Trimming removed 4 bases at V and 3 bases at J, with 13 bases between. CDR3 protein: CASSRGGGDTEAFF. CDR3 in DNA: TGCGCCAGCAGCAGGGGCGGAGGGGACACTGAAGCTTTCTTT.